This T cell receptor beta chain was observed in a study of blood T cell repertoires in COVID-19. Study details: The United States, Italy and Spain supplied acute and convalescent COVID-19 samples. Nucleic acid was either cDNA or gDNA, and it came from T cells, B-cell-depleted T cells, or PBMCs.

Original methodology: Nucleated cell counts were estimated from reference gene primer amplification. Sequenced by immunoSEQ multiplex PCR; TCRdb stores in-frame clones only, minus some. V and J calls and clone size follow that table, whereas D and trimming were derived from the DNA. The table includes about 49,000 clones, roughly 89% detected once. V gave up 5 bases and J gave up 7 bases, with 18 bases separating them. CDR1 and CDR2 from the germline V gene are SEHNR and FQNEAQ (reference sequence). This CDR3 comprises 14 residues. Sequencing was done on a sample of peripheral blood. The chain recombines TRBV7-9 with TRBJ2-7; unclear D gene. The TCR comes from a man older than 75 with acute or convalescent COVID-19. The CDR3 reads CASSLTQSSREQYF. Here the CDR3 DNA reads TGTGCCAGCAGCCTGACCCAGAGCTCTAGGGAGCAGTACTTC.